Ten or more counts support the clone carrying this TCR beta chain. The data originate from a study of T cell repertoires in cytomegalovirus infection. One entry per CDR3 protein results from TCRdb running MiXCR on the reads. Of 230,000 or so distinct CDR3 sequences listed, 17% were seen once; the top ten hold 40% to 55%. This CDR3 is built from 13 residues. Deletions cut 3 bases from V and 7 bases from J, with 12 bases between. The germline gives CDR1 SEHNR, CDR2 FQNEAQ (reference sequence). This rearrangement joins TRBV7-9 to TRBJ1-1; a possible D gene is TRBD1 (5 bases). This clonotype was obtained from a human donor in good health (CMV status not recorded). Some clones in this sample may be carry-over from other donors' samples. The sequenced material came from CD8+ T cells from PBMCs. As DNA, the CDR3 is TGTGCCAGCAGCTTGGGGCCCTCCATTGAAGCTTTCTTT. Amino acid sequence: CASSLGPSIEAFF.